The 7 T cell receptor beta chains reported below all come from one sample, sequenced in a study of T cells in women clearing cervical HPV infection. Only in-frame clones appear in the TCRdb table, and some are missing; sequencing was by immunoSEQ multiplex PCR. Its listing shows some 21,000 clones. The specimen sequenced was blood buffy coat. Every receptor here comes from a woman between 18 and 69 years old with a cervical HPV16 infection that either progressed to CIN3+ or cleared (not recorded which).

The CDR3 bases that were read are TGTGCCAGCAATGGGCCCGATTCTTCACCC. Amino acid sequence: CASNGPDSSP. The entire CDR3 sequence reads CASNGPDSSPLHF. This chain links TRBV12-3 or TRBV12-4 with TRBJ1-6; D remains ambiguous. The read halts 3 residues ahead of the CDR3 end, with the missing end drawn from the germline J gene. This CDR3 is 13 amino acids long. Between the trimmed V and J ends, which lost 7 bases and 9 bases, there was a span of 13 bases.

A word on this clone: The CDR3 goes on 3 residues after the read ends, and that part is filled in from the germline J gene. V is TRBV29-1 and J is TRBJ2-3; tentative D call: TRBD1 (6 bases). The CDR3 covers 14 residues. Germline V lookup: CDR1 SQVTM, CDR2 ANQGSEA. CDR3 DNA, as far as it was read: TGCAGCGTCTCAGCGACAGGTTACCAAGAGACG. Its protein product is CSVSATGYQET. The whole CDR3 reads CSVSATGYQETQYF.

A remark on this clone: The CDR3 end falls 3 residues outside the read, so it is completed with the germline J gene. The V call is TRBV12-3 or TRBV12-4, the J call TRBJ2-1; 13 nucleotides match TRBD2. This CDR3 spans 16 amino acids. V trimming: 5 bases; J trimming: 5 bases; junction bases outside the gene matches: 6. The CDR3 bases that were read are TGTGCCAGCAGTACTTCCGGGACTAGCGGGAACAATGAG. As protein: CASSTSGTSGNNE. In full, the CDR3 is CASSTSGTSGNNEQFF.

Regarding this clone: Sequencing ends 3 residues short of the CDR3 end; the germline J gene provides the rest. The chain combines TRBV14 with TRBJ1-5; TRBD1 matches 7 bases. This CDR3 has 14 residues. Germline-derived CDR1 and CDR2 are SGHDN and FVKESK. The CDR3 is CASSPTGTVRPQHF. The covered CDR3 bases are TGTGCCAGCAGCCCAACCGGGACAGTCCGTCCC.

Points on this clone: The sequence runs out 3 residues before the end of the CDR3; the remainder is reconstructed from the germline J gene. The rearrangement uses TRBV19 and TRBJ1-1; D might be TRBD1 (6 bases). In germline, CDR1 is LNHDA, CDR2 SQIVND (reference sequence). The CDR3 totals 17 residues. V was shortened by 10 bases and J by 3 bases, with 27 bases between the two germline ends. CDR3 DNA (partial): TGTGCCACTACATCCGGGGGGGCGGGGGCCGGCCACACTGAA. The encoded protein is CATTSGGAGAGHTE. The full CDR3 reads CATTSGGAGAGHTEAFF.

Note on this clone: The read ends 3 residues early relative to the CDR3; the germline J gene fills the gap. V is TRBV7-9 and J is TRBJ2-7, with TRBD2 as a possible D gene (6 bases). The germline V gene has CDR1 SEHNR and CDR2 FQNEAQ (reference sequence). The CDR3 spans 14 residues. The germline V and J ends were trimmed by 3 bases and 2 bases, with 11 bases remaining between them. CDR3 bases read: TGTGCCAGCAGCTTTCCCCCGGGGGCCTACGAG. This encodes CASSFPPGAYE. The whole CDR3 sequence reads CASSFPPGAYEQYF.

Comment on this clone: From the germline J gene comes the end of the CDR3, since the read stops 3 residues before it. J is TRBJ2-2 and V is TRBV9; no reliable D call. The CDR3 is 16 amino acids. The V gene's germline CDR1 is SGDLS and CDR2 YYNGEE. Trimming removed 4 bases at V and 6 bases at J, with 19 bases between. The sequenced part of the CDR3 DNA is TGTGCCAGCAGCCCACAGTTGGGTCTAAGCTCCGGGGAG. It yields the protein CASSPQLGLSSGE. The CDR3, in full, reads CASSPQLGLSSGELFF.